A selection of T cell receptor beta chains follows, all from one sample in a study of regulatory T cells in long-lasting Graves disease. TCRdb ran MiXCR on the multiplex PCR reads and lists one entry per CDR3 protein. Here the sample spans 400,000 to 500,000 distinct CDR3 sequences, less than 25% being singletons. The specimen comprised peripheral blood mononuclear cells (PBMCs), sampled when the disease was refractory, from a patient treated with antithyroid drugs. These receptors came from a female donor with Graves disease. The CDR3 runs from the conserved cysteine through the conserved F or W. D genes are given only for firm matches. Size tells how often a clone was seen (once, few, many) or the class of an expanded clone, and some rows leave it out.

D: TRBD1; V: TRBV14; size: few; J: TRBJ2-2; CDR3: CASSQQGAGELFF; DNA: TGTGCCAGCAGCCAACAGGGGGCTGGGGAGCTGTTTTTT
D: TRBD1; V: TRBV20-1; size: -; J: TRBJ2-7; CDR3: CSATNLGQGLSYEQYF; DNA: TGCAGTGCCACAAACCTCGGACAGGGGTTATCCTACGAGCAGTACTTC
D: -; V: TRBV20-1; size: many; J: TRBJ2-7; CDR3: CSARAHPRDLEQYF; DNA: TGCAGTGCTAGAGCCCACCCCCGGGATTTAGAGCAGTACTTC
D: TRBD2; V: TRBV20-1; size: many; J: TRBJ2-4; CDR3: CSASITLAGGKNIQYF; DNA: TGCAGTGCTAGTATCACACTAGCGGGGGGCAAAAACATTCAGTACTTC
D: TRBD1; V: TRBV24-1; size: many; J: TRBJ1-2; CDR3: CATSDPRHPTGAYGYTF; DNA: TGTGCCACCAGTGATCCGCGGCACCCGACAGGGGCCTATGGCTACACCTTC
D: -; V: TRBV29-1; size: few; J: TRBJ2-7; CDR3: CSVQVGPYEQYF; DNA: TGCAGCGTCCAAGTAGGTCCCTACGAGCAGTACTTC
D: -; V: TRBV7-9; size: few; J: TRBJ2-2; CDR3: CASSPPGRPGTGELFF; DNA: TGTGCCAGCAGCCCTCCGGGGAGGCCGGGCACCGGGGAGCTGTTTTTT
D: -; V: TRBV7-8; size: many; J: TRBJ1-5; CDR3: CASSLDAGRGQPQHF; DNA: TGTGCCAGCAGCTTAGATGCAGGGCGGGGTCAGCCCCAGCATTTT
D: TRBD2; V: TRBV4-2; size: -; J: TRBJ2-3; CDR3: CASSQLADTSTDTQYF; DNA: TGTGCCAGCAGCCAACTAGCGGACACTAGCACAGATACGCAGTATTTT
D: -; V: TRBV7-9; size: -; J: TRBJ1-1; CDR3: CASSLGTSYAEAFF; DNA: TGTGCCAGCAGTTTAGGAACTAGCTACGCTGAAGCTTTCTTT
D: TRBD1; V: TRBV12-3/TRBV12-4; size: many; J: TRBJ2-7; CDR3: CASSQNTGAYEQYF; DNA: TGTGCCAGCAGCCAAAATACAGGGGCCTACGAGCAGTACTTC
D: -; V: TRBV28; size: few; J: TRBJ1-2; CDR3: CASSPGGAGYTF; DNA: TGTGCCAGCAGTCCCGGCGGGGCTGGCTACACCTTC
D: -; V: TRBV12-5; size: few; J: TRBJ2-5; CDR3: CASGLVLGTVPETQYF; DNA: TGTGCTAGTGGTTTGGTACTCGGTACGGTTCCAGAGACCCAGTACTTC